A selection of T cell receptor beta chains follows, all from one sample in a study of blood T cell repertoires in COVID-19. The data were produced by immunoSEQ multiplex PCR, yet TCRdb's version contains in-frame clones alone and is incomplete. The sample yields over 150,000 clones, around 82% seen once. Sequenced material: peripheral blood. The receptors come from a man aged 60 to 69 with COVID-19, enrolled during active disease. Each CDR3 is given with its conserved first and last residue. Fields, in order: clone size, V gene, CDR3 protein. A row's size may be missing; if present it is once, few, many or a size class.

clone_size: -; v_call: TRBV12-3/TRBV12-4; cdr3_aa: CASSLGQNQPQHF
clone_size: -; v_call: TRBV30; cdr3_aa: CAWNEQANTEAFF
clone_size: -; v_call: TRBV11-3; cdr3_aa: CASSFREGNYGYTF
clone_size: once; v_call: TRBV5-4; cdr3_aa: CASSLRDRKYSPLHF
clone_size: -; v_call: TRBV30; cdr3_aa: CAWKYGTLSYEQYF
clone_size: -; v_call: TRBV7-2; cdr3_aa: CASSKTDRSAYEQYF
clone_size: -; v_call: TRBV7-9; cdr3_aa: CASSSTGGGNEKLFF
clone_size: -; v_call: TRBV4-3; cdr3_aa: CASSQDFASGISTDTQYF
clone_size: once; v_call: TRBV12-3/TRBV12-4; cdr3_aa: CASSRNAGEAFF
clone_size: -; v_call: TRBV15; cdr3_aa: CATSRQGAYNEQFF
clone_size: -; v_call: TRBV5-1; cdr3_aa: CASRLHGTGAVNEQFF
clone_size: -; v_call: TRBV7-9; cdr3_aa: CASSRLARADTQYF
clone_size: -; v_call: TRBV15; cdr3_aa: CATRQDRSSYEQYF
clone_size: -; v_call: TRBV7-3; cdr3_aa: CASSHTSGTSANTDTQYF
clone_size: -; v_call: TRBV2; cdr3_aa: CASSRYRDGYTF
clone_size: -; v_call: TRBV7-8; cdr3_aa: CASSLAISGTNNEQFF
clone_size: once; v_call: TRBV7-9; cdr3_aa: CASRRLAVYNEQFF
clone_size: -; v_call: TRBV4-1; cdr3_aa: CASSQDRGGGIGDTQYF
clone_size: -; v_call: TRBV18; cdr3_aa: CASSPPGAGQEGYTF
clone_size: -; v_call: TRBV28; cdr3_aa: CASSYREGNGYTF